This T cell receptor (beta chain) was recovered during a study of blood T cells in healthy people across ages (dated by TCRdb to between 2014 and 2017). For the wider study: In model experiments, roughly one uniquely barcoded TCR beta cDNA molecule per two T cells was captured by template switching. To track age-related changes in TCR beta repertoire diversity, the study relied on deep sequencing normalized with unique cDNA molecular identifiers. Four age groups were formed from the donors: young (average roughly 15 years), middle-aged (around 40), aged (62) and long-lived (about 80). To avoid experimental bias, donors of different ages were spread randomly across the sequencing lanes. The study analyzed two additional independent replicas of 1 million unique cDNA reads from the same blood draw for two donors, one aged 18 to 29 and one aged 80 or older. The study at large found these results: The long-lived group showed more naive CD4+ T cells, fewer expanded clones and increased TCR diversity than the aged group, suggesting age selection. As age increased, observed TCR beta diversity per million T cells dropped in a roughly linear way, and a significant reduction was already evident by age 40. Since profiling was done on bulk unsorted PBMCs, naive and antigen-experienced compartments could not be conclusively compared. There was a strong correlation between observed TCR beta diversity and the percentage of naive T cells measured by flow cytometry. Because the CMV infection status of the donors was unknown, age-related changes in expanded clonotypes may potentially have been confounded. Estimates of total diversity based on one million sequenced T cells were considered lower bounds and underestimates.

Per the germline V gene, SGHTA is the CDR1 and FQGNSA is the CDR2. V is shortened by 1 base, J by 14 bases, and the region joining them spans 9 bases. The CDR3 runs 12 amino acids, cysteine and phenylalanine included. The DNA shown is the 36-base CDR3, in frame from base 1. For this clonotype: This clone's antigen is unknown. Nothing much larger sits one base from this clone, and base qualities are not available.

Donors were 35 to 40 systemically healthy Caucasian individuals from Russia aged roughly 6 to 95 years. Approximately 10 milliliters of peripheral blood were collected from each donor into EDTA-treated Vacutainer tubes. Ficoll-Paque density-gradient centrifugation was used to isolate PBMCs, with at least 7 million per sample. Trizol reagent was used to extract total RNA from the PBMCs, yielding at least 6 micrograms per sample. For every donor, an aliquot of PBMCs went through flow cytometry to measure the percentages of naive CD45RAhigh/CD27high T cells. Receptors were amplified or captured by 5' RACE. Sequencer: Illumina HiSeq 2500. A second PCR of about 6 to 11 cycles was run with a J-beta primer mix and a sample-barcoded 5' primer. Each TCR beta cDNA molecule received a unique molecular identifier from a template-switch 5' adaptor carrying 12 random nucleotides. At least 2.5 million CDR3-containing paired-end reads were obtained from each sample. First-strand cDNA was synthesized from all RNA with the Mint cDNA synthesis kit, primed by a TRBC-specific oligonucleotide. All cDNA was treated with uracil-DNA glycosylase and then went through a first 18-cycle PCR with the universal primers M1SS and BC2_uni_R. Regarding the original processing steps: Normalization of each sample was performed by random selection of 1 million high-quality reads, each carrying a distinct molecular identifier. Instead of being binned into consensus sequences, reads that shared molecular identifiers were thrown out. CDR3 identification, clonotype clustering and error correction used MiTCR with a Q25 quality threshold and the strictest error-elimination algorithm. A nonparametric unseen species model with Euler transformation was used to estimate lower-bound total TCR beta diversity. TCRdb handled the public reads itself, with Q25 trimming in fastp and clone calling in MiXCR, and kept productive beta chains. Rows merge per CDR3 protein into single entries with the most common DNA and genes. TCRdb's processing, not the authors' own work, is the source of the V and J calls. The sample contains under 2 million distinct CDR3 sequences, about 31% of them found a single time. The top ten clones comprise around 10% of the sample.

The chain employs TRBV7-2 and TRBJ1-6, with the D gene not clear enough to name. Input material: blood. This TCR came from a woman in her twenties or thirties in good health. CDR3 sequence: CASSLVRGSLHF. At the DNA level, the sequence is TGTGCCAGCAGCTTAGTGCGGGGTTCCCTCCACTTT.